Listed below are T cell receptor beta chains from one sample, sequenced in a study of blood T cell repertoires in COVID-19. Sequenced by immunoSEQ multiplex PCR; TCRdb stores in-frame clones only, minus some. The sample carries about 190,000 clones, approximately 90% recorded once. The sequenced sample consisted of peripheral blood. The receptor set was obtained from a man aged 60 to 69 with active or convalescent COVID-19. Both conserved end residues are trimmed from each CDR3.

j_gene | v_gene | CDR3aa
TRBJ1-5 | TRBV6-1 | ASSEGLRRGGSNQPQH
TRBJ2-7 | TRBV14 | ASSQARTSRSLTEQY
TRBJ1-1 | TRBV2 | ASSEHTVEAF
TRBJ1-2 | TRBV2 | ASSEREGGYT
TRBJ1-5 | TRBV6-6 | ASNDRSNQPQH
TRBJ2-7 | TRBV5-1 | ASSLDGTSFAEQY
TRBJ2-3 | TRBV5-1 | ASSLRPRQGGADTQY
TRBJ2-7 | TRBV5-1 | ASSSGGYYEQY
TRBJ1-2 | TRBV5-4 | ASSLLTGGPNGYT
TRBJ2-2 | TRBV19 | ASSIKGAGELF
TRBJ2-3 | TRBV10-3 | AISEGLAGATDTQY
TRBJ1-2 | TRBV19 | ASSKHPGQGGNYGYT
TRBJ2-1 | TRBV27 | ASSSIDYSSYNEQF
TRBJ1-6 | TRBV27 | ASREQGAYNSPLH
TRBJ1-1 | TRBV7-2 | ASSPRTGGTEAF
TRBJ1-2 | TRBV11-2 | ASSVDSHGYGYT
TRBJ2-7 | TRBV11-2 | ASSKKTGGGSYEQY
TRBJ1-5 | TRBV24-1 | ATQTVATGKEVGQPQH
TRBJ1-2 | TRBV5-1 | ASSLSSLYGYT
TRBJ1-3 | TRBV7-3 | ASSLTGQGGGNTIY
TRBJ1-2 | TRBV6-5 | ASSYSTDYYGYT
TRBJ2-1 | TRBV7-2 | ASSLQTSGGANEQF
TRBJ2-3 | TRBV7-2 | ASSLVAGEFTNTQY
TRBJ1-3 | TRBV19 | ASAGTGGNTIY
TRBJ2-1 | TRBV11-2 | ASSLTGTRSYNEQF
TRBJ1-1 | TRBV27 | ASSLLRLAGDTEAF
TRBJ1-6 | TRBV11-2 | ASSLGRGSYNSPLH
TRBJ2-6 | TRBV19 | ASSKLSSSGANVLT
TRBJ1-1 | TRBV6-5 | ASSVQPGQGSEAF
TRBJ1-2 | TRBV19 | ASSIRRGGDYGYT
TRBJ2-7 | TRBV6-1 | ASSEIGAGGGAYEQY
TRBJ2-1 | TRBV30 | AWKYRQGDEQF
TRBJ1-5 | TRBV29-1 | SVVVGQPDQPQH
TRBJ1-2 | TRBV2 | ASSGDQRYYGYT
TRBJ2-2 | TRBV19 | ASSMRSGGFTGELF
TRBJ2-3 | TRBV3-1/TRBV3-2 | ASSQDRGFFIDTQY
TRBJ2-4 | TRBV7-9 | ASSPGVIQY
TRBJ2-7 | TRBV6-1 | ASSGLAGGLPSSYEQY
TRBJ1-4 | TRBV6-5 | ASSYQSSTNEKLF
TRBJ1-1 | TRBV19 | ASSSLTGGVTEAF
TRBJ2-4 | TRBV19 | ASSIGGGLAKNIQY
TRBJ1-1 | TRBV5-1 | ASAQSQQGTEAF
TRBJ2-5 | TRBV9 | ASSVAGETQY
TRBJ2-7 | TRBV12-5 | ASGSHYEQY
TRBJ2-7 | TRBV3-1/TRBV3-2 | ASSQDLHRDYEQY
TRBJ1-1 | TRBV29-1 | SVSRGDTEAF
TRBJ2-7 | TRBV5-1 | ASSLFRRASFAEQY
TRBJ1-2 | TRBV11-2 | ASSSNRGSTGTFYGYT
TRBJ1-2 | TRBV7-9 | ASSPGTGDISGYT
TRBJ1-6 | TRBV6-6 | ASSPRQGALQAPLH
TRBJ1-5 | TRBV6-2/TRBV6-3 | ASSEPSQPQH